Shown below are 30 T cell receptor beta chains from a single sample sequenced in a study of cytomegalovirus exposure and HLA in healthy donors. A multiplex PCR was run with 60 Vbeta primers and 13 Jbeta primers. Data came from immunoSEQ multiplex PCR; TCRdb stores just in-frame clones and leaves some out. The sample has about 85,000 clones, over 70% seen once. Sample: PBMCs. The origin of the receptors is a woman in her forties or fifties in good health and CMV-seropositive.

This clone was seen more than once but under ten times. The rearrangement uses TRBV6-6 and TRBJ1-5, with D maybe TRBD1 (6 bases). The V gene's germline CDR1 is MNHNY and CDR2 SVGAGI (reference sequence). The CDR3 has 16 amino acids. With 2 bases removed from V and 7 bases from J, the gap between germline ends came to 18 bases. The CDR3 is CASSYNPGEGRQPQHF. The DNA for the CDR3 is TGTGCCAGCAGTTACAACCCAGGGGAGGGAAGGCAGCCCCAGCATTTT.

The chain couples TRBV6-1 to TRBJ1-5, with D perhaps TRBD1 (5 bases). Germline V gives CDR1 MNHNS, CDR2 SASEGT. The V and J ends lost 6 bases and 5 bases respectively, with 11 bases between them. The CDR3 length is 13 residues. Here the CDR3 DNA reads TGTGCCAGCAGCTTCGACAGATATCAGCCCCAGCATTTT. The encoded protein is CASSFDRYQPQHF.

CDR3 amino acids: CASSSSGVGEKLFF. The CDR3 DNA reads as TGTGCCAGCAGCTCCTCAGGGGTTGGAGAAAAACTGTTTTTT. The chain is built from TRBV11-3 and TRBJ1-4, with D possibly matching TRBD1 (6 bases). The CDR3 has 14 residues. Germline V gives CDR1 SGHNT, CDR2 YENEEA. V gave up 4 bases and J gave up 8 bases, with 14 bases separating them.

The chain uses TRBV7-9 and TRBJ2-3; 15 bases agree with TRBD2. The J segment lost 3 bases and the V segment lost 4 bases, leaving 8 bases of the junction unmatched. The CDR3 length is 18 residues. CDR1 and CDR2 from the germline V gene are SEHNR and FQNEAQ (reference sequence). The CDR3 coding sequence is TGTGCCAGCAGCTCCTGGTCCGGGACTAGCGGGGGGACAGATACGCAGTATTTT. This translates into CASSSWSGTSGGTDTQYF.

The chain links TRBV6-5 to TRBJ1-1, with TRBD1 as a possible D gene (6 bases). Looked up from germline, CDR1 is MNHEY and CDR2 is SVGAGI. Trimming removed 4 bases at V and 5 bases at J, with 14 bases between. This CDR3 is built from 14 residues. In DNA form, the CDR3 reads TGTGCCAGCAGTTTGACAGGTTTGGTGACTGAAGCTTTCTTT. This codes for CASSLTGLVTEAFF.

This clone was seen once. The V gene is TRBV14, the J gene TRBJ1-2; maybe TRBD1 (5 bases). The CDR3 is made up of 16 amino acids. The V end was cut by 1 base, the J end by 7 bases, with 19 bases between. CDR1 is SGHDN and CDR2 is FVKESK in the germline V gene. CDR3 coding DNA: TGTGCCAGCAGCCAAGCCCCGGGGGGTCAGGGCGGTGGCTACACCTTC. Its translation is CASSQAPGGQGGGYTF.

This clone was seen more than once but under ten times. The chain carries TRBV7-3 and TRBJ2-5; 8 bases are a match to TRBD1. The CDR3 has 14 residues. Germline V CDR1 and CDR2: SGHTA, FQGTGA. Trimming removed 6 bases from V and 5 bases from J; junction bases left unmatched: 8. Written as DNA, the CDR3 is TGTGCCAGCAGTAAGGACAGGGCTGCGGAGACCCAGTACTTC. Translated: CASSKDRAAETQYF.

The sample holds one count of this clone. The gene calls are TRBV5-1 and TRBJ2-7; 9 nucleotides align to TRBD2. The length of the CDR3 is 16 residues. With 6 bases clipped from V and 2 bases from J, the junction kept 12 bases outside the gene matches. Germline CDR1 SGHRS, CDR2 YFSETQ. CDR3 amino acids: CASNPSPSGVPYEQYF. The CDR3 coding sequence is TGCGCCAGCAACCCCTCGCCTAGCGGGGTGCCCTACGAGCAGTACTTC.

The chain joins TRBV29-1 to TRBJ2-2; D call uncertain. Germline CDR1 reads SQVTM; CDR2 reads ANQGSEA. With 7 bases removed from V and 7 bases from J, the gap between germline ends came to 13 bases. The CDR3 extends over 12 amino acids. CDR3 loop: CSAQVGVGELFF. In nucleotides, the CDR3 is TGCAGCGCTCAGGTGGGCGTCGGGGAGCTGTTTTTT.

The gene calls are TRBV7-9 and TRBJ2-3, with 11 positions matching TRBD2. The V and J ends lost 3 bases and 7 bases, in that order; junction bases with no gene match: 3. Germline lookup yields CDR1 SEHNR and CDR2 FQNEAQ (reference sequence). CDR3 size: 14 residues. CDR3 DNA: TGTGCCAGCAGCTTGACTAGCGGGGTGAATACGCAGTATTTT. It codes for CASSLTSGVNTQYF.

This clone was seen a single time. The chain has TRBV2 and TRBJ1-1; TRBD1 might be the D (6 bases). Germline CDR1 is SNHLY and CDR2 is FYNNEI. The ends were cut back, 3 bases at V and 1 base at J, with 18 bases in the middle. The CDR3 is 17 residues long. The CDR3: CASSDITGNSQNTEAFF. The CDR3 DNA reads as TGTGCCAGCAGTGATATAACAGGGAACTCCCAGAACACTGAAGCTTTCTTT.

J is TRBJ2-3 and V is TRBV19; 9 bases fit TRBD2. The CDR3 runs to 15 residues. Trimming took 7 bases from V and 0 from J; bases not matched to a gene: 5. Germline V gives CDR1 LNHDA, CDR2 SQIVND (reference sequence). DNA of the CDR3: TGTGCCAGTAAATTAGCGGGGGCGAGCACAGATACGCAGTATTTT. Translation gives CASKLAGASTDTQYF.

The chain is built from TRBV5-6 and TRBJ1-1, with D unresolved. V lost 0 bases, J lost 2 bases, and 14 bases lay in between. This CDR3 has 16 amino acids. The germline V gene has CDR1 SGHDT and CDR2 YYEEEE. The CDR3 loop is CASSLAGRRPNTEAFF. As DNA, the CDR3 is TGTGCCAGCAGCTTGGCCGGGAGGAGGCCCAACACTGAAGCTTTCTTT.

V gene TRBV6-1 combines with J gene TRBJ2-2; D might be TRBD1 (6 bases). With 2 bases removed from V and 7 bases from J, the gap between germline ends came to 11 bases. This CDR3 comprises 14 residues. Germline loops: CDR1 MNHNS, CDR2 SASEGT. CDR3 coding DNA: TGTGCCAGCAGTGAACCAGGGGCAAGCGGGGAGCTGTTTTTT. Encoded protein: CASSEPGASGELFF.

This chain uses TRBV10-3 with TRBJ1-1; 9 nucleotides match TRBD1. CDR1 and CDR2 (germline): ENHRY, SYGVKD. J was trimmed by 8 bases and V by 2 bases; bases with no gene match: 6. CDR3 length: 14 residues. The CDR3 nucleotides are TGTGCCATCAGTGAGCCTGGGACAGGGCGAGAAGCTTTCTTT. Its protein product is CAISEPGTGREAFF.

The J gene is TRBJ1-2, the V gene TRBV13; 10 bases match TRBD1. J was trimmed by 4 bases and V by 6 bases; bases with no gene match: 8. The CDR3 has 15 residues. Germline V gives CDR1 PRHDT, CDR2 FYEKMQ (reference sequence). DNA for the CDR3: TGTGCCAGCAGGAAGCTAGGGACAGGGGTCTATGGCTACACCTTC. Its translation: CASRKLGTGVYGYTF.

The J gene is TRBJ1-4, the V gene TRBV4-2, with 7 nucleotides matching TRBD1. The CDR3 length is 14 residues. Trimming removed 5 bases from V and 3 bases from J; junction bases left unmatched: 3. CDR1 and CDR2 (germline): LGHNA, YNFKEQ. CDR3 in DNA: TGTGCCAGCAGCTTAGACAGGGCTAATGAAAAACTGTTTTTT. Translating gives CASSLDRANEKLFF.

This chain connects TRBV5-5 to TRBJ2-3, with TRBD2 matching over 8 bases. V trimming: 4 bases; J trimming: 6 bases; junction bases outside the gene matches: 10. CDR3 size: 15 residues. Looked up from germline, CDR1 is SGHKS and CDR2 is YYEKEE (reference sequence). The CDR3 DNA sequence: TGTGCCAGCAGCCCGGGACTAGTTATTATCGATACGCAGTATTTT. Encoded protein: CASSPGLVIIDTQYF.

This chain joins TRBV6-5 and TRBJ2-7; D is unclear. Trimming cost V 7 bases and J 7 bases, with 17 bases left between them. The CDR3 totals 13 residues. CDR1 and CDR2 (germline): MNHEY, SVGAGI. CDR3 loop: CASNPFGSREQYF. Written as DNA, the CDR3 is TGTGCCAGCAACCCCTTTGGTTCCAGGGAGCAGTACTTC.

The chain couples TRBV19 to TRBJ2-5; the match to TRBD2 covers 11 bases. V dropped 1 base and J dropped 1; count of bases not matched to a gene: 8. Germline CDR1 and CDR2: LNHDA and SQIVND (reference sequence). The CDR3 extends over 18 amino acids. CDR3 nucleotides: TGTGCCAGTAGTATAGCCTCCGTCGGGACTAGCGGCCAAGAGACCCAGTACTTC. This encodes CASSIASVGTSGQETQYF. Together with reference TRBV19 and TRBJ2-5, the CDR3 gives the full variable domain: DGGITQSPKYLFRKEGQNVTLSCEQNLNHDAMYWYRQDPGQGLRLIYYSQIVNDFQKGDIAEGYSVSREKKESFPLTVTSAQKNPTAFYLCASSIASVGTSGQETQYFGPGTRLLVL.

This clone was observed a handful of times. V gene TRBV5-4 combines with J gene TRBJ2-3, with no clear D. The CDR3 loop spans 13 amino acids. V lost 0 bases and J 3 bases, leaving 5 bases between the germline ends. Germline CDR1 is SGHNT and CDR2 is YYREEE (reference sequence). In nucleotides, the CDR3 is TGTGCCAGCAGCTTGGCCGGGACAGATACGCAGTATTTT. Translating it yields CASSLAGTDTQYF.

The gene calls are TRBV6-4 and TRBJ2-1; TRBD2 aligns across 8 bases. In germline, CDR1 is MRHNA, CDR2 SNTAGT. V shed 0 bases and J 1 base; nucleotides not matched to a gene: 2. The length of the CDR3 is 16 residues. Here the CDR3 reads CASSDSTSGSYNEQFF. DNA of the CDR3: TGTGCCAGCAGTGACTCAACTAGCGGTTCCTACAATGAGCAGTTCTTC.

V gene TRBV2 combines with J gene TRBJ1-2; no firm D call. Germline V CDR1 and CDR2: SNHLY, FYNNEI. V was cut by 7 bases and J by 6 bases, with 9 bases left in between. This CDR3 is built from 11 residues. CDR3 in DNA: TGTGCCAGCATCGAGGGAAATGGCTACACCTTC. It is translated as CASIEGNGYTF.

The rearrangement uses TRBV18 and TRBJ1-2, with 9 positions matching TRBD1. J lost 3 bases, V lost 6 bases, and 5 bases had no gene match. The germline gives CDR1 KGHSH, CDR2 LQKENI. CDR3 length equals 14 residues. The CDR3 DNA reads TGTGCCAGCTCTGACAGGGGGTCGGACTATGGCTACACCTTC. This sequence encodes CASSDRGSDYGYTF.

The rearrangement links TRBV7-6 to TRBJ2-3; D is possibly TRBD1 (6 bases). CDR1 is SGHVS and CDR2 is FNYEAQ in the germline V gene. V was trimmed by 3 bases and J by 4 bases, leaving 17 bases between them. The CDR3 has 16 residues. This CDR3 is CASSFEYRATADTQYF. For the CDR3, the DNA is TGTGCCAGCAGCTTTGAGTACAGGGCGACCGCAGATACGCAGTATTTT.

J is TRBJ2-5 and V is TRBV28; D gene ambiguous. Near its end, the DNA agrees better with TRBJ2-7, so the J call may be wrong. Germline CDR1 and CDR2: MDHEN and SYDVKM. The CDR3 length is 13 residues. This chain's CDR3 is CASSLAATYEQYF. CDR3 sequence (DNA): TGTGCCAGCAGTTTAGCGGCGACCTACGAGCAGTACTTC.

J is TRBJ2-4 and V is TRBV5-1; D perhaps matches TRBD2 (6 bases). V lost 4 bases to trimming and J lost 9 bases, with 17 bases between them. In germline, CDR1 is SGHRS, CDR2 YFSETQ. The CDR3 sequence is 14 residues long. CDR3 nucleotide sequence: TGCGCCAGCAGCCCGGTCGGGGGTGGGATCATTCAGTACTTC. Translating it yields CASSPVGGGIIQYF.

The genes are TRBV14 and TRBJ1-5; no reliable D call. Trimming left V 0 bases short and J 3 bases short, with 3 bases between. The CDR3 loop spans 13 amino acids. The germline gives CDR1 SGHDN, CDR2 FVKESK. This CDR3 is CASSQDHNQPQHF. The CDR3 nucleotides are TGTGCCAGCAGCCAAGACCACAATCAGCCCCAGCATTTT. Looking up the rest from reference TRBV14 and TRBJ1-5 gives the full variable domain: EAGVTQFPSHSVIEKGQTVTLRCDPISGHDNLYWYRRVMGKEIKFLLHFVKESKQDESGMPNNRFLAERTGGTYSTLKVQPAELEDSGVYFCASSQDHNQPQHFGDGTRLSIL.

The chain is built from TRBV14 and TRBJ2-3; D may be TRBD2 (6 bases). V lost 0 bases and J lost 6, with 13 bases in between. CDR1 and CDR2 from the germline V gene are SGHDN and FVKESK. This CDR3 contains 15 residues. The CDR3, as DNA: TGTGCCAGCAGCCAAGAGCGGCGGGGCCTGGATACGCAGTATTTT. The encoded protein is CASSQERRGLDTQYF.

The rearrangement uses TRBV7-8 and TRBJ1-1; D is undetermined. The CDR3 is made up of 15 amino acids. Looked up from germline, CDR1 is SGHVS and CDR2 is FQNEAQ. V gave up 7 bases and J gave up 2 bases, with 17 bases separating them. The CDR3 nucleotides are TGTGCCAGCAACCCAGCCCGGGTCCGAAACACTGAAGCTTTCTTT. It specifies CASNPARVRNTEAFF.